This T cell receptor (beta chain) derives from a study of T cells after yellow fever vaccination. Study as a whole: Libraries from low-cell-number fractions were prepared with the SMART-Seq v4 Ultra Low Input RNA kit. Whole-study findings and limits: At 95% to 98% for CD4 and 70% to 90% for CD8, most primary-vaccination clones showed up again after the booster. Peaking faster, on day 5 versus 15, the secondary response was nonetheless weaker.

On this clonotype itself: The antigen remains unidentified.

From germline, CDR1 is SEHNR and CDR2 FQNEAQ (reference sequence). V was trimmed by 1 base and J by 9 bases, leaving 16 bases between them. The CDR3 has 15 residues. One entry per CDR3 protein results from TCRdb running MiXCR on the 5' RACE reads. The sample includes about 240,000 distinct CDR3 sequences, about 7% seen only once; the top ten take roughly 0.93%. V and J are TRBV7-9 and TRBJ2-1, with a possible D match to TRBD2 (5 bases). This TCR derives from a man aged 25-40 years who received the YFV17D yellow fever vaccine. The sequencing here drew on CD4+ T cells sorted from PBMCs, taken 15 days after the yellow fever booster vaccination. As DNA, the CDR3 is TGTGCCAGCAGCTTAGTGGCTAGCCCCCTTCCTGAGCAGTTCTTC. Translating gives CASSLVASPLPEQFF.